The 32 T cell receptor beta chains reported below all come from one sample, sequenced in a study of T-cell reconstitution after alpha-beta-depleted transplantation in children. Preparation of the TCRbeta library involved a method that used unique molecular identifiers. TCRdb fed the PCR reads into MiXCR, producing one record per CDR3 protein. The sample carries about 200,000 distinct CDR3 sequences, under 8.5% recorded once. Sample: PBMCs, taken before TCRalphabeta/CD19-depleted stem cell transplant. The receptor set was obtained from a boy between 2 and 10 years old with acute lymphoblastic leukemia, due to receive a stem cell transplant.

This sequence joins TRBV27 and TRBJ2-2; TRBD2 matches 8 bases. Germline CDR1 and CDR2: MNHEY and SMNVEV (reference sequence). The CDR3 consists of 16 residues. Unmatched junction bases numbered 8, after V lost 2 bases and J lost 6 bases. CDR3: CASSLGGLDRAGELFF. In nucleotides, the CDR3 is TGTGCCAGCAGTTTAGGGGGACTAGATCGGGCCGGGGAGCTGTTTTTT.

The rearrangement joins TRBV5-6 to TRBJ2-6, with no clear D. Germline values: CDR1 SGHDT, CDR2 YYEEEE. The CDR3 loop spans 15 amino acids. V was cut by 7 bases and J by 0 bases, with 11 bases left in between. The CDR3 DNA reads TGTGCCAGCGGCAGTGTTAGCTCTGGGGCCAACGTCCTGACTTTC. This encodes CASGSVSSGANVLTF.

This clonotype has at least ten counts. The gene calls are TRBV20-1 and TRBJ2-1, with 8 bases identical to TRBD1. With 6 bases clipped from V and 4 bases from J, the junction kept 5 bases outside the gene matches. Germline V gene lookup returns CDR1 DFQATT and CDR2 SNEGSKA (reference sequence). The CDR3 sequence is 13 residues long. The CDR3 DNA sequence: TGCAGTGCCACACAGGGGGGTTACAATGAGCAGTTCTTC. Translation gives CSATQGGYNEQFF.

This clonotype has at least ten counts. DNA for the CDR3: TGCAGCGTTGTCCCCCCCGGATGGGGCACTGAAGCTTTCTTT. Its translation: CSVVPPGWGTEAFF. The chain links TRBV29-1 to TRBJ1-1; D is unclear. The V end was cut by 4 bases, the J end by 4 bases, with 16 bases between. Germline values: CDR1 SQVTM, CDR2 ANQGSEA. The CDR3 has 14 residues.

The table lists this clonotype with a few counts. The rearrangement links TRBV4-1 to TRBJ2-3; no definite D call. CDR1 is MGHRA, CDR2 YSYEKL, per germline. This CDR3 has 15 residues. Deletions cut 0 bases from V and 0 bases from J, with 7 bases between. CDR3 loop: CASSQDVTSTDTQYF. CDR3 DNA: TGCGCCAGCAGCCAAGATGTGACTAGCACAGATACGCAGTATTTT.

This clonotype was seen ten or more times. The chain recombines TRBV4-3 with TRBJ2-1; D is possibly TRBD1 (6 bases). This CDR3 is built from 16 residues. Trimming shortened V by 0 bases and J by 7 bases, and 16 bases separated the two germline ends. Germline loops: CDR1 LGHNA, CDR2 YSLEER. The CDR3 coding sequence is TGCGCCAGCAGCCAAGATCCCTTTACAGGGAAAAATGAGCAGTTCTTC. This gives the protein CASSQDPFTGKNEQFF.

The chain couples TRBV5-1 to TRBJ1-1; 7 nucleotides match TRBD1. CDR3 length equals 14 residues. Germline-derived CDR1 and CDR2 are SGHRS and YFSETQ. V dropped 5 bases and J dropped 3; count of bases not matched to a gene: 7. CDR3 bases: TGCGCCAGCAGGCGGGCCGGGACAGACACTGAAGCTTTCTTT. Protein product: CASRRAGTDTEAFF.

In the case of this clonotype: Mismatch with germline at one junction end may stem from a read error. Here the CDR3 DNA reads TGTGCCGGCAGTTTGGGACAAACCTACGAGCAGTACTTC. Translation gives CAGSLGQTYEQYF. V is TRBV27 and J is TRBJ2-7; D possibly corresponds to TRBD1 (6 bases). The germline V gene encodes CDR1 MNHEY and CDR2 SMNVEV (reference sequence). The CDR3 is 13 residues long.

The gene calls are TRBV3-1 and TRBJ2-7, with D possibly called TRBD1 or TRBD2 (6 bases each). Per the germline V gene, CDR1 is LGHDT and CDR2 is YNNKEL (reference sequence). CDR3 length: 18 amino acids. V was shortened by 8 bases and J by 4 bases, with 30 bases between the two germline ends. In DNA form, the CDR3 reads TGTGCCAGCTGTTTAGCGGAGACACAGGGTGGTGGGTTGTACGAGCAGTACTTC. It is translated as CASCLAETQGGGLYEQYF.

V is TRBV6-5 and J is TRBJ1-1, with D maybe TRBD1 (5 bases). Germline V gene sequence: CDR1 MNHEY, CDR2 SVGAGI. The ends were cut back, 0 bases at V and 11 bases at J, with 28 bases in the middle. CDR3 length: 18 amino acids. The CDR3 loop reads CASSYSGVRSREVNDAFF. CDR3 DNA: TGTGCCAGCAGTTACTCGGGGGTAAGATCCAGGGAAGTGAATGATGCTTTCTTT.

V usage is TRBV5-1 and J usage is TRBJ2-5; D is perhaps TRBD1 (6 bases). This CDR3 contains 12 residues. Germline CDR1 SGHRS, CDR2 YFSETQ. Trimming shortened V by 4 bases and J by 5 bases, and 9 bases separated the two germline ends. The CDR3 protein is CASSTGSETQYF. CDR3 in DNA: TGCGCCAGCAGCACAGGGTCGGAGACCCAGTACTTC.

V gene TRBV28 combines with J gene TRBJ1-1, with D unresolved. Trimming removed 0 bases from V and 1 base from J, with 9 bases in between. The CDR3 is 15 amino acids. The germline V gene encodes CDR1 MDHEN and CDR2 SYDVKM. In DNA form, the CDR3 reads TGTGCCAGCAGTTTATGGTTGCCCGAGAACACTGAAGCTTTCTTT. Amino acids: CASSLWLPENTEAFF.

This clonotype turned up a few times. The chain has TRBV3-1 and TRBJ2-7; D remains ambiguous. Germline CDR1 is LGHDT and CDR2 is YNNKEL (reference sequence). CDR3 size: 14 residues. Trimming pared 4 bases from V and 2 bases from J, leaving 12 bases between. The CDR3 DNA reads TGTGCCAGCAGCCCCGGGCCAAGAGCCTACGAGCAGTACTTC. Protein: CASSPGPRAYEQYF.

This clonotype was observed a handful of times. This chain links TRBV12-3 or TRBV12-4 with TRBJ2-1; TRBD1 matches at 8 bases. There are 15 residues in the CDR3. The trim removed 7 bases at V and 2 bases at J, leaving 7 bases unmatched. The CDR3 DNA follows: TGTGCCAGCACCCAACAGGGGGTAGCCTACAATGAGCAGTTCTTC. The encoded protein is CASTQQGVAYNEQFF.

This clonotype came up many times. V usage is TRBV28 and J usage is TRBJ2-7, with 7 bases identical to TRBD2. The CDR3 has 17 residues. Germline lookup yields CDR1 MDHEN and CDR2 SYDVKM. The junction had 12 bases not matched to a gene; V was cut back by 3 bases and J by 1 base. The CDR3 DNA reads TGTGCCAGCAGTTTCCCTTTAGTTGCGGGAGCATCCTACGAGCAGTACTTC. This sequence encodes CASSFPLVAGASYEQYF.

This clonotype appeared a few times. The chain carries TRBV28 and TRBJ2-1; D is undetermined. This CDR3 comprises 14 residues. The V gene's germline CDR1 is MDHEN and CDR2 SYDVKM. With 7 bases removed from V and 4 bases from J, the gap between germline ends came to 14 bases. The CDR3 DNA follows: TGTGCCAGCACCTCCGAAGTGGATTACAATGAGCAGTTCTTC. Translation: CASTSEVDYNEQFF.

This clonotype was found many times. This chain joins TRBV7-9 and TRBJ2-7, with 8 bases matching TRBD1. CDR1 and CDR2 from the germline V gene are SEHNR and FQNEAQ (reference sequence). Losses at the gene ends were 5 bases for V and 0 bases for J; bases not matched to a gene: 6. CDR3 length: 15 residues. The CDR3 reads CASSPRQGPSYEQYF. The CDR3 DNA is TGTGCCAGCAGCCCAAGACAGGGGCCCTCCTACGAGCAGTACTTC. Looking up the rest from reference TRBV7-9 and TRBJ2-7 gives the full variable domain: DTGVSQNPRHKITKRGQNVTFRCDPISEHNRLYWYRQTLGQGPEFLTYFQNEAQLEKSRLLSDRFSAERPKGSFSTLEIQRTEQGDSAMYLCASSPRQGPSYEQYFGPGTRLTVT.

The chain has TRBV4-2 and TRBJ2-2; unclear D gene. Germline CDR1 LGHNA, CDR2 YNFKEQ. The V end lost 2 bases, the J end lost 6 bases, and 10 bases lay between the germline ends. The CDR3 runs 14 residues. The CDR3 sequence: CASSQRREAGELFF. The CDR3 coding sequence is TGTGCCAGCAGCCAACGCCGAGAGGCCGGGGAGCTGTTTTTT.

This clonotype was recorded many times. For the CDR3, the DNA is TGTGCCAGCAGTTCTCTCCGCGGCTACACCTTC. Protein sequence: CASSSLRGYTF. The V and J genes are TRBV28 and TRBJ1-2; D is undetermined. V was shortened by 4 bases and J by 8 bases, with 8 bases between the two germline ends. This CDR3 is 11 amino acids long. Germline V gene data show CDR1 as MDHEN and CDR2 as SYDVKM.

At least ten counts were recorded for this clonotype. The CDR3 region has the DNA TGCAGTGCCATCATAGAGGGACTAAACACAGATACGCAGTATTTT. Encoded protein: CSAIIEGLNTDTQYF. The rearrangement joins TRBV20-1 to TRBJ2-3; TRBD2 matches 7 bases. CDR1 and CDR2 (germline): DFQATT, SNEGSKA (reference sequence). The CDR3 covers 15 residues. The J segment lost 2 bases and the V segment lost 6 bases, leaving 11 bases of the junction unmatched.

This clonotype appeared a few times. V is TRBV4-2 and J is TRBJ2-1; a weak D match, TRBD2 (7 bases). The CDR3 sequence is 16 residues long. Germline V CDR1 and CDR2: LGHNA, YNFKEQ. V lost 4 bases and J 2 bases, leaving 15 bases between the germline ends. The CDR3 reads CASSPRGGDAYNEQFF. CDR3 nucleotides: TGTGCCAGCAGCCCTAGGGGGGGAGACGCCTACAATGAGCAGTTCTTC.

In its sample, this clonotype was seen many times. In nucleotides, the CDR3 is TGTGCCAGCAGTTTGAGGGCCACCCCTTCCGAGCAGTACTTC. Residues: CASSLRATPSEQYF. The chain recombines TRBV27 with TRBJ2-7; maybe TRBD2 (5 bases). Trimming removed 3 bases from V and 6 bases from J, with 15 bases in between. Germline assignment: CDR1 MNHEY and CDR2 SMNVEV (reference sequence). The CDR3 contains 14 residues.

The sample holds a few counts of this clonotype. This chain uses TRBV29-1 with TRBJ1-2, with TRBD1 as a possible D gene (6 bases). Germline CDR1 is SQVTM and CDR2 is ANQGSEA. With 2 bases removed from V and 12 bases from J, the gap between germline ends came to 19 bases. The CDR3 has 13 residues. In nucleotides, the CDR3 is TGCAGCGTTGAACGGGGACAAAGTAGGCCCGACACCTTC. This gives the protein CSVERGQSRPDTF.

This clonotype was seen many times. CDR3: CASRSTGLGYEQYF. CDR3 DNA sequence: TGTGCCAGCAGGTCGACAGGGCTGGGGTACGAGCAGTACTTC. The chain recombines TRBV6-2 or TRBV6-3 with TRBJ2-7; 7 nucleotides match TRBD1. Trimming took 6 bases from V and 4 from J; bases not matched to a gene: 9. This CDR3 has 14 amino acids. Germline CDR1 and CDR2: MNHEY and SVGEGT.

This clonotype was recorded at least ten times. V is TRBV12-3 or TRBV12-4 and J is TRBJ1-5, with a tentative D call TRBD1 (6 bases). The CDR3 length is 15 residues. The ends were cut back, 4 bases at V and 2 bases at J, with 12 bases in the middle. The CDR3 loop reads CASSSQTGGNQPQHF. The CDR3 DNA sequence: TGTGCCAGCAGTTCACAGACAGGTGGCAATCAGCCCCAGCATTTT.

This clonotype was recorded many times. The rearrangement links TRBV27 to TRBJ2-7, with a possible D match to TRBD2 (8 bases). This CDR3 spans 16 amino acids. Germline-derived CDR1 and CDR2 are MNHEY and SMNVEV (reference sequence). V dropped 7 bases and J dropped 3 bases, with 22 bases sitting between them. In DNA form, the CDR3 reads TGTGCCAGCACTAAAACAGCGGGGGACAGTGACTACGAGCAGTACTTC. Amino acid sequence: CASTKTAGDSDYEQYF.

This clonotype has a count of ten or more. This rearrangement joins TRBV28 to TRBJ1-1; D unresolved. The CDR3 loop spans 13 amino acids. CDR1 and CDR2 (germline): MDHEN, SYDVKM. Trimming stripped 3 bases from V and 1 base from J, with 6 bases between. The CDR3 nucleotides are TGTGCCAGCAGTTTCGGGGAGAACACTGAAGCTTTCTTT. Its protein is CASSFGENTEAFF.

The chain employs TRBV11-3 and TRBJ2-1; 13 bases line up with TRBD2. CDR1 and CDR2 from the germline V gene are SGHNT and YENEEA. The CDR3 has 14 amino acids. V trimming: 5 bases; J trimming: 9 bases; junction bases outside the gene matches: 4. Here the CDR3 DNA reads TGTGCCAGCAGCACTAGCGGGAGGGAGGGTGAGCAGTTCTTC. It codes for CASSTSGREGEQFF.

The rearrangement links TRBV11-2 to TRBJ2-7; D ambiguous. The V and J ends lost 0 bases and 0 bases respectively, with 12 bases between them. Germline values: CDR1 SGHAT, CDR2 FQNNGV. The CDR3 runs 16 residues. The CDR3 sequence: CASSLDIRQASYEQYF. The CDR3 coding sequence is TGTGCCAGCAGCTTAGACATAAGGCAGGCCTCCTACGAGCAGTACTTC.

This clonotype showed up many times. The J gene is TRBJ2-3, the V gene TRBV7-8, with 7 bases matching TRBD1. The V and J ends lost 5 bases and 2 bases, in that order; junction bases with no gene match: 13. Germline lookup yields CDR1 SGHVS and CDR2 FQNEAQ. The CDR3 is 17 residues long. The chain's CDR3 is CASSGRDRRATTDTQYF. Written as DNA, the CDR3 is TGTGCCAGCAGCGGCCGGGACAGACGTGCTACCACAGATACGCAGTATTTT.

The chain employs TRBV4-3 and TRBJ1-1, with TRBD1 matching over 9 bases. V trimming: 4 bases; J trimming: 4 bases; junction bases outside the gene matches: 7. This CDR3 comprises 15 residues. Germline lookup yields CDR1 LGHNA and CDR2 YSLEER. In DNA form, the CDR3 reads TGCGCCAGCAGCCGGGGACAGGGTCAGGCCACTGAAGCTTTCTTT. This translates into CASSRGQGQATEAFF.

Many counts were recorded for this clonotype. This rearrangement joins TRBV7-2 to TRBJ1-4; no reliable D call. The CDR3 runs to 14 residues. Germline lookup yields CDR1 SGHTA and CDR2 FQGNSA. Between the trimmed V and J ends, which lost 2 bases and 8 bases, there was a span of 12 bases. The CDR3 here is CASSLLGWEEKLFF. Written as DNA, the CDR3 is TGTGCCAGCAGCTTACTAGGGTGGGAGGAAAAACTGTTTTTT.